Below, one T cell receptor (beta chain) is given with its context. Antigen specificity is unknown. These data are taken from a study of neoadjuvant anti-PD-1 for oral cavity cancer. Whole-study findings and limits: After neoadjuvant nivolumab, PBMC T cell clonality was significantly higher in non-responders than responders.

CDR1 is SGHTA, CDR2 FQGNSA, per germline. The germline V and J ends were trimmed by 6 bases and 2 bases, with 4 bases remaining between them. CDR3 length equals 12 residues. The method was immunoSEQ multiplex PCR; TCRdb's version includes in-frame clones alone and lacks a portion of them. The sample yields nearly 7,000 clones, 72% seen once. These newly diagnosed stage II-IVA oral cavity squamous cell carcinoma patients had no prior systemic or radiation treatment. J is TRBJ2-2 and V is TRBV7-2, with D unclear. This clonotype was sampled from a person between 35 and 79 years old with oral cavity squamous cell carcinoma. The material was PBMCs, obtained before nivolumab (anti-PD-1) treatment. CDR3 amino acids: CASSFNTGELFF. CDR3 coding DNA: TGTGCCAGCAGTTTTAACACCGGGGAGCTGTTTTTT.